These 3 T cell receptor beta chains share one sample of origin, sequenced in a study of blood T cell repertoires in COVID-19. TCRdb's copy holds only in-frame clones and misses some; the assay was immunoSEQ multiplex PCR. Counted here are 400,000 or so clones, less than 95% occurring once; the ten biggest clones make up 0.6%. What was sequenced was PBMCs or T cells enriched from blood (not recorded which). The origin of the receptors is a man younger than 30 who had recovered from COVID-19.

The chain recombines TRBV27 with TRBJ1-1; the D gene is possibly TRBD1 (5 bases). CDR1 is MNHEY and CDR2 is SMNVEV in the germline V gene (reference sequence). Trimming removed 6 bases from V and 4 bases from J, with 9 bases in between. The CDR3 length is 12 residues. The CDR3 DNA reads as TGTGCCAGCAGCAAAGGGGCCACTGAAGCTTTCTTT. This codes for CASSKGATEAFF.

V and J are TRBV10-3 and TRBJ2-5; 8 bases are shared with TRBD1. Germline V gene data show CDR1 as ENHRY and CDR2 as SYGVKD. Trimming took 10 bases from V and 0 from J; bases not matched to a gene: 7. The CDR3 length is 14 residues. The CDR3 here is CAKSGTGNQETQYF. The CDR3 DNA reads as TGTGCCAAATCCGGGACAGGCAACCAAGAGACCCAGTACTTC.

The chain couples TRBV30 to TRBJ2-5; 7 nucleotides agree with TRBD1. The CDR3 is 14 amino acids. V lost 2 bases, J lost 4 bases, and 7 bases stayed unmatched. Germline CDR1 GTSNPN, CDR2 SVGIG (reference sequence). In DNA, the CDR3 is TGTGCCTGGAGTACGGGTAGGGGGCGAGAGACCCAGTACTTC. It codes for CAWSTGRGRETQYF. Full variable domain (outside the CDR3, taken from reference TRBV30 and TRBJ2-5): SQTIHQWPATLVQPVGSPLSLECTVEGTSNPNLYWYRQAAGRGLQLLFYSVGIGQISSEVPQNLSASRPQDRQFILSSKKLLLSDSGFYLCAWSTGRGRETQYFGPGTRLLVL.